The clone carrying this TCR beta chain came up a few times. Its cognate antigen is unknown. This entry is derived from a study of beta chain features in type 1 diabetes. Whole-study context: The study found patients and healthy donors alike in age, gender and cell yields. The examined sorted cells totaled 107,917,701 across samples.

Trimming left V 8 bases short and J 8 bases short, with 12 bases between. This CDR3 is 12 amino acids long. The V gene's germline CDR1 is SEHNR and CDR2 FQNEAQ (reference sequence). The study, taken as a whole, reports: Researchers could not determine here whether HLA type influences TCRB rearrangement. In every one of the four CD4+ subsets, TCRB CDR3s were moderately but significantly shorter in Type 1 diabetes patients.

Reverse transcribing all isolated RNA meant expressed TCRB transcripts were sequenced. Profiling relied on immunoSEQ multiplex PCR, and the TCRdb table lists in-frame clones only, not all of them. Here the sample spans approximately 250,000 clones, roughly 10% being singletons. Sequencing was done on a sample of naive CD4+ T cells from blood. The chain has TRBV7-9 and TRBJ1-4, with a weak D call TRBD1 (6 bases). This clonotype originated in a man under 40 with type 1 diabetes. The CDR3 nucleotides read TGTGCCAGCCAAAAGGGGACAGAAAAACTGTTTTTT. Its translation is CASQKGTEKLFF.